Presented here are 15 T cell receptor beta chains from one specimen sequenced in a study of blood T cell repertoires in COVID-19. Here immunoSEQ multiplex PCR was the method, and the copy in TCRdb shows in-frame clones only, minus some. The sample consists of about 370,000 clones, 90% to 95% of them appearing once. The sequencing sample was made of PBMCs or T cells enriched from blood (not recorded which). The receptors derive from a middle-aged woman who had been exposed to COVID-19.

The J gene is TRBJ2-7, the V gene TRBV13; the match to TRBD2 covers 13 bases. Germline trimming cut 4 bases from V and 7 bases from J; bases unmatched to any gene: 10. Germline assignment: CDR1 PRHDT and CDR2 FYEKMQ (reference sequence). This CDR3 has 16 residues. The CDR3 loop is CASSSGGTSGVREQYF. As DNA, the CDR3 is TGTGCCAGCAGCTCCGGCGGGACTAGCGGGGTTCGTGAGCAGTACTTC.

This rearrangement joins TRBV2 to TRBJ2-5; D perhaps matches TRBD2 (6 bases). V was shortened by 6 bases and J by 2 bases, with 10 bases between the two germline ends. CDR1 and CDR2 (germline): SNHLY, FYNNEI. The length of the CDR3 is 13 residues. For the CDR3, the DNA is TGTGCCAGCAGGCGGGGAAGGCAAGAGACCCAGTACTTC. Protein product: CASRRGRQETQYF.

V usage is TRBV6-5 and J usage is TRBJ1-5, with D perhaps matching TRBD1 (5 bases). Looked up from germline, CDR1 is MNHEY and CDR2 is SVGAGI. This CDR3 has 12 residues. Between the trimmed V and J ends, which lost 7 bases and 2 bases, there was a span of 6 bases. The CDR3 is CASKGGNQPQHF. The CDR3 coding sequence is TGTGCCAGCAAAGGGGGCAATCAGCCCCAGCATTTT.

This chain uses TRBV19 with TRBJ2-2, with a tentative D call TRBD2 (6 bases). V was cut by 7 bases and J by 4 bases, with 22 bases left in between. This CDR3 comprises 17 residues. Germline V lookup: CDR1 LNHDA, CDR2 SQIVND (reference sequence). Written as DNA, the CDR3 is TGTGCCAGTATCGAGGGTAATGATGTGGGACTCACCGGGGAGCTGTTTTTT. Its protein is CASIEGNDVGLTGELFF.

The J gene is TRBJ1-1, the V gene TRBV30, with D possibly being TRBD1 (5 bases). The CDR3 consists of 15 residues. Trimming pared 0 bases from V and 4 bases from J, leaving 15 bases between. The germline CDR1 and CDR2 sequences are GTSNPN and SVGIG (reference sequence). The CDR3 region is CAWSVRGLLSTEAFF. CDR3 bases: TGTGCCTGGAGTGTAAGGGGCTTGCTATCCACTGAAGCTTTCTTT.

The chain employs TRBV10-1 and TRBJ2-2; D call uncertain. Trimming stripped 5 bases from V and 0 bases from J, with 4 bases between. Germline V gene sequence: CDR1 WNHNN, CDR2 SYGVQD (reference sequence). This CDR3 spans 13 amino acids. CDR3 DNA: TGCGCCAGCAGTATAGCGAACACCGGGGAGCTGTTTTTT. Its translation is CASSIANTGELFF.

This clone was counted a few times. The V gene is TRBV15, the J gene TRBJ2-3, with D possibly TRBD2 on 6 matching bases. Trimming cost V 0 bases and J 2 bases, with 12 bases left between them. Germline-derived CDR1 and CDR2 are LNHNV and YYDKDF (reference sequence). The CDR3 runs to 16 residues. CDR3 region: CATSREGLGPTDTQYF. The CDR3 nucleotides read TGTGCCACCAGCAGAGAGGGACTGGGACCCACAGATACGCAGTATTTT.

The V call is TRBV12-3 or TRBV12-4, the J call TRBJ2-3; D is ambiguous. Trimming pared 5 bases from V and 11 bases from J, leaving 17 bases between. The CDR3 has 13 residues. CDR3 protein: CASSPSGGYLQYF. CDR3 nucleotides: TGTGCCAGCAGTCCTTCCGGCGGATATTTGCAGTATTTT.

The chain is built from TRBV30 and TRBJ1-5; no clear D. The germline V gene encodes CDR1 GTSNPN and CDR2 SVGIG (reference sequence). CDR3 length equals 13 residues. V was pared by 0 bases and J by 0 bases, with 3 bases between. In DNA form, the CDR3 reads TGTGCCTGGAGTGTACATAGCAATCAGCCCCAGCATTTT. Its translation: CAWSVHSNQPQHF.

This chain joins TRBV3-1 (or the pseudogene TRBV3-2) and TRBJ1-2, with 9 bases that match TRBD1. The CDR3 loop spans 15 amino acids. CDR1 and CDR2 from the germline V gene are LGHDT and YNNKEL (reference sequence). The V and J ends lost 4 bases and 4 bases, in that order; junction bases with no gene match: 7. DNA for the CDR3: TGTGCCAGCAGCCGTGGACAGGGGCGGGGCTATGGCTACACCTTC. This sequence encodes CASSRGQGRGYGYTF.

CDR3 nucleotide sequence: TGCGCCAGCAGCCTACCCGGGACAGGGGAGCAAGAGACCCAGTACTTC. Its translation: CASSLPGTGEQETQYF. This sequence joins TRBV5-1 and TRBJ2-5, with 10 bases that match TRBD1. The germline CDR1 and CDR2 sequences are SGHRS and YFSETQ. There are 16 residues in the CDR3. With 4 bases clipped from V and 2 bases from J, the junction kept 8 bases outside the gene matches.

The genes are TRBV19 and TRBJ1-4; TRBD1 matches at 7 bases. Germline V lookup: CDR1 LNHDA, CDR2 SQIVND (reference sequence). V shed 8 bases, J shed 13 bases, and the junction held 19 bases outside the gene matches. This CDR3 is 15 amino acids long. DNA of the CDR3: TGTGCCAGTGCCACTAGGGGGCCGTACCCGATGGGACTGTTTTTT. Protein: CASATRGPYPMGLFF. The whole variable domain, filled in from reference TRBV19 and TRBJ1-4, reads DGGITQSPKYLFRKEGQNVTLSCEQNLNHDAMYWYRQDPGQGLRLIYYSQIVNDFQKGDIAEGYSVSREKKESFPLTVTSAQKNPTAFYLCASATRGPYPMGLFFGSGTQLSVL.

This clone was seen just once. The chain couples TRBV5-1 to TRBJ2-1, with D perhaps matching TRBD2 (5 bases). The CDR3 spans 14 residues. From germline, CDR1 is SGHRS and CDR2 YFSETQ. Trimming removed 0 bases from V and 9 bases from J, with 13 bases in between. The CDR3 spells CASSLGSGDSEQFF. The CDR3 coding sequence is TGCGCCAGCAGCTTGGGGTCCGGGGATAGTGAGCAGTTCTTC.

This clone has a handful of counts. The chain combines TRBV7-2 with TRBJ1-2; the match to TRBD1 covers 12 bases. V was pared by 3 bases and J by 8 bases, with 7 bases of the junction left unmatched. The length of the CDR3 is 15 residues. The germline V gene has CDR1 SGHTA and CDR2 FQGNSA. The CDR3, as DNA: TGTGCCAGCAGCTTGGGACAGGGGGCGATAAGGGGCTACACCTTC. It specifies CASSLGQGAIRGYTF.

The count of this clone is one. This sequence joins TRBV19 and TRBJ2-1; TRBD2 matches at 9 bases. Germline assignment: CDR1 LNHDA and CDR2 SQIVND (reference sequence). Unmatched junction bases numbered 16, after V lost 10 bases and J lost 3 bases. The CDR3 spans 17 residues. The CDR3, as DNA: TGTGCCACCGCGCCCGCGCGACTAGCGGAGAACTACAATGAGCAGTTCTTC. Translated: CATAPARLAENYNEQFF.